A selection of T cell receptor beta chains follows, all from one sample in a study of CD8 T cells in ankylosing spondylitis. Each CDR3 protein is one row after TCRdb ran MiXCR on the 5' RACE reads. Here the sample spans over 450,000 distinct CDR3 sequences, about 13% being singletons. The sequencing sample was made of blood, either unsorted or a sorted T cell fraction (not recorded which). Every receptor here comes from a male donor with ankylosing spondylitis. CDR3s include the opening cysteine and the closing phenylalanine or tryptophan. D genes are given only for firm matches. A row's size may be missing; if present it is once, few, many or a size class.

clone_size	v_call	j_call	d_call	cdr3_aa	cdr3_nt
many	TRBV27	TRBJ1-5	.	CASSSFLGGGSSNQPQHF	TGTGCCAGCAGTTCTTTTCTGGGAGGGGGAAGTAGCAATCAGCCCCAGCATTTT
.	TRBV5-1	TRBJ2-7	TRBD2	CASATSGRAESSYEQYF	TGCGCCAGCGCAACTAGCGGGAGGGCCGAGAGCTCCTACGAGCAGTACTTC
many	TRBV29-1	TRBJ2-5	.	CSVEPKDRARETQYF	TGCAGCGTTGAACCTAAGGACCGAGCCCGAGAGACCCAGTACTTC
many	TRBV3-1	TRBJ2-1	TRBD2	CASSQDQAGPQQFF	TGTGCCAGCAGCCAAGATCAAGCGGGACCGCAGCAGTTCTTC
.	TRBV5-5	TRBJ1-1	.	CASSLGVGSAEAFF	TGTGCCAGCAGCTTGGGTGTGGGGAGCGCTGAAGCTTTCTTT
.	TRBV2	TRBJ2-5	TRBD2	CASRGYPSGAQETQYF	TGTGCCAGCAGGGGGTATCCTAGCGGAGCCCAAGAGACCCAGTACTTC
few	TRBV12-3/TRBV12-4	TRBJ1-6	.	CASSLRAFVNYNSPLHF	TGTGCCAGCAGTTTACGTGCTTTTGTCAACTATAATTCACCCCTCCACTTT
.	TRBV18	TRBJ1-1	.	CASSPMGQDVNTEAFF	TGTGCCAGCTCACCAATGGGGCAGGACGTTAACACTGAAGCTTTCTTT
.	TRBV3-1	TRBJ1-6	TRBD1	CASSQLLTGENSPLHF	TGTGCCAGCAGCCAGCTTCTGACAGGGGAAAATTCACCCCTCCACTTT
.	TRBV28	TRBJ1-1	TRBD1	CASSSHPGTGLSEAFF	TGTGCCAGCAGTTCCCATCCCGGGACAGGGTTATCTGAAGCTTTCTTT
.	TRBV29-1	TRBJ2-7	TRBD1	CSVEYGQGAVQYF	TGCAGCGTTGAATATGGACAGGGGGCGGTGCAGTACTTC
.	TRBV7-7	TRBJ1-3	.	CASSLTHPADTIYF	TGTGCCAGCAGCTTAACGCACCCTGCGGACACCATATATTTT
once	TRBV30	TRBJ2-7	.	CAWDPRQGILSYEQYF	TGTGCCTGGGACCCCCGGCAGGGAATTCTATCGTACGAGCAGTACTTC
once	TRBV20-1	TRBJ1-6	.	CSAAVGRGVNSPLHF	TGCAGTGCCGCGGTGGGACGGGGAGTAAATTCACCCCTCCACTTT
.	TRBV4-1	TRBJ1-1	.	CASSQESLNTEAFF	TGCGCCAGCAGCCAAGAGTCGCTGAACACTGAAGCTTTCTTT
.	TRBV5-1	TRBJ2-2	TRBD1	CASSFTGTVNTGELFF	TGCGCCAGCAGCTTTACCGGGACAGTGAACACCGGGGAGCTGTTTTTT
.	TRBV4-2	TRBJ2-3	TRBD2	CASSQDSTSGRANTQYF	TGTGCCAGCAGCCAAGATTCTACTAGCGGGAGGGCGAATACGCAGTATTTT
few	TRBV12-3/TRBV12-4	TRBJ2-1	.	CASSPRSTASGGEEQFF	TGTGCCAGCAGCCCTAGGTCTACAGCCTCCGGGGGAGAGGAGCAGTTCTTC
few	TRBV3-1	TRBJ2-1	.	CASSQDNEQFF	TGTGCCAGCAGCCAAGACAATGAGCAGTTCTTC
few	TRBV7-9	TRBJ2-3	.	CASSFPGPSTDTQYF	TGTGCCAGCAGCTTTCCGGGCCCCAGCACAGATACGCAGTATTTT
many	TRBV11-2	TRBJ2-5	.	CASSFGRETQYF	TGTGCCAGCAGCTTCGGCCGAGAGACCCAGTACTTC
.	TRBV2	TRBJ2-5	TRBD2	CASSDPGRAMETQYF	TGTGCCAGCAGTGACCCCGGGAGGGCCATGGAGACCCAGTACTTC
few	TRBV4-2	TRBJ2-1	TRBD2	CASSQEGLAVYNEQFF	TGTGCCAGCAGCCAAGAGGGACTAGCGGTCTACAATGAGCAGTTCTTC
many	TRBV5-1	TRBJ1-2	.	CASSFGLDGYGYTF	TGCGCCAGCAGCTTCGGTCTAGACGGCTATGGCTACACCTTC
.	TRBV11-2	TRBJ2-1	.	CASSASTPYNEQFF	TGTGCCAGCAGCGCCTCTACCCCCTACAATGAGCAGTTCTTC
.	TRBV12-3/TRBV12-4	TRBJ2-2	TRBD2	CASRPTSGSSIGELFF	TGTGCCAGCAGACCTACTAGCGGGAGTAGTATCGGGGAGCTGTTTTTT
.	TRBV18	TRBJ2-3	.	CASSPPSKDTQYF	TGTGCCAGCTCACCACCGTCTAAAGATACGCAGTATTTT
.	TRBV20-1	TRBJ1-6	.	CSAPVKSGALNSPLHF	TGCAGTGCTCCGGTCAAGTCGGGAGCCTTAAATTCACCCCTCCACTTT
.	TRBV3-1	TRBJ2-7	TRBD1	CASSVDRGRYEQYF	TGTGCCAGCAGCGTGGACAGGGGGCGCTACGAGCAGTACTTC
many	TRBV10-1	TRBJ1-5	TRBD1	CASRGVEGATNQPQHF	TGCGCCAGCAGGGGGGTCGAGGGGGCGACTAATCAGCCCCAGCATTTT
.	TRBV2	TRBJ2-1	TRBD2	CASTISPAGYNEQFF	TGTGCCAGCACTATTTCTCCAGCGGGGTACAATGAGCAGTTCTTC
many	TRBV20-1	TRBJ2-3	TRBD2	CSAGGGRSSTDTQYF	TGCAGTGCTGGGGGCGGGAGGTCGAGCACAGATACGCAGTATTTT
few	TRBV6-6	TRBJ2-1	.	CASSSRYNEQFF	TGTGCCAGCAGTTCCCGCTACAATGAGCAGTTCTTC
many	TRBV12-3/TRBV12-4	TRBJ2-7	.	CASSLESSYEQYF	TGTGCCAGCAGTTTAGAATCCTCCTACGAGCAGTACTTC
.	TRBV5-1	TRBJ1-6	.	CASSLWTADNSPLHF	TGCGCCAGCAGCTTGTGGACAGCTGATAATTCACCCCTCCACTTT
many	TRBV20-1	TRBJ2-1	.	CSARDGPHIIYNEQFF	TGCAGTGCTAGAGATGGCCCCCACATTATCTACAATGAGCAGTTCTTC
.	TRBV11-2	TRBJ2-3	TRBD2	CASSSFRGPGGDTQYF	TGTGCCAGCAGCTCCTTCCGAGGTCCGGGGGGAGATACGCAGTATTTT
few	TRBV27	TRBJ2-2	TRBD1	CASSLRTGRGELFF	TGTGCCAGCAGCCTCCGGACAGGGAGAGGGGAGCTGTTTTTT
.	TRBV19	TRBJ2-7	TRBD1	CASVQNSGQGGYEQYF	TGTGCCAGTGTCCAGAATTCCGGACAGGGAGGCTACGAGCAGTACTTC
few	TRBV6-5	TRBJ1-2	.	CASSYTEANYGYTF	TGTGCCAGCAGTTACACAGAAGCTAACTATGGCTACACCTTC
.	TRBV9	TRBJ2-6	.	CASSSATSYGANVLTF	TGTGCCAGCAGCTCCGCGACTAGTTATGGGGCCAACGTCCTGACTTTC
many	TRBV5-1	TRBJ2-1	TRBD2	CASSFEGGAYNEQFF	TGCGCCAGCAGCTTTGAGGGAGGGGCCTACAATGAGCAGTTCTTC
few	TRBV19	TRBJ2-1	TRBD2	CASAPSGSSNEQFF	TGTGCCAGTGCCCCTAGCGGGAGTTCGAATGAGCAGTTCTTC
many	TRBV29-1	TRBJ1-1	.	CSVEAGGTEAFF	TGCAGCGTTGAAGCGGGGGGGACTGAAGCTTTCTTT
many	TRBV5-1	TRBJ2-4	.	CASSTGTLRLAKNIQYF	TGCGCCAGCAGCACCGGGACACTACGGCTAGCCAAAAACATTCAGTACTTC
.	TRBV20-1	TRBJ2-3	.	CSAMSGSTDTQYF	TGCAGTGCGATGTCAGGGAGCACAGATACGCAGTATTTT
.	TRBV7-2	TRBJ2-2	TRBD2	CASSLVSGRAAGGELFF	TGTGCCAGCAGCTTAGTGAGCGGGAGGGCCGCGGGCGGGGAGCTGTTTTTT
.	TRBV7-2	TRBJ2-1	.	CASSFLAPEQFF	TGTGCCAGCAGCTTTTTAGCTCCTGAGCAGTTCTTC
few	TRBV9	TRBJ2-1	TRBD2	CASSVGTNSYNEQFF	TGTGCCAGCAGCGTGGGGACTAACTCCTACAATGAGCAGTTCTTC
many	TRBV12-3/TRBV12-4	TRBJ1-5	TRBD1	CASSQQGGQPQHF	TGTGCCAGCAGTCAACAGGGGGGTCAGCCCCAGCATTTT
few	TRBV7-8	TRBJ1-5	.	CASSSRGGQPQHF	TGTGCCAGCAGCTCCCGGGGCGGTCAGCCCCAGCATTTT
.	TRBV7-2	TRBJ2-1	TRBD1	CASSLIGGLYNEQFF	TGTGCCAGCAGCTTAATAGGGGGCTTATACAATGAGCAGTTCTTC
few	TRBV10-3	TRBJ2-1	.	CAISGGRFYNEQFF	TGTGCCATCAGCGGGGGTAGGTTTTACAATGAGCAGTTCTTC
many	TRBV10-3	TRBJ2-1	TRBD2	CAISVTSGRGLSSYNEQFF	TGTGCCATCAGCGTTACTAGCGGGAGGGGCCTTAGCTCCTACAATGAGCAGTTCTTC
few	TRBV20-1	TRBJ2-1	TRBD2	CSASPGTSGKNNEQFF	TGCAGTGCGAGTCCCGGGACTAGCGGGAAGAACAATGAGCAGTTCTTC
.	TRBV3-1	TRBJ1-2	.	CASSEGGAEYGYTF	TGTGCCAGCAGCGAGGGAGGGGCGGAATATGGCTACACCTTC
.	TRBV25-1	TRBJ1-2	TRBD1	CASSDPRQGVGYGYTF	TGTGCCAGCAGTGACCCCCGACAGGGTGTTGGCTATGGCTACACCTTC
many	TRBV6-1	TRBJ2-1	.	CASSEVEGSLDEQFF	TGTGCCAGCAGTGAAGTGGAGGGGTCGTTGGATGAGCAGTTCTTC
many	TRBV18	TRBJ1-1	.	CASSPRGSNTEAFF	TGTGCCAGCTCACCAAGGGGGTCGAACACTGAAGCTTTCTTT
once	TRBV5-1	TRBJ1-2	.	CASSPANNYGYTF	TGCGCCAGCAGCCCAGCCAATAACTATGGCTACACCTTC